This TCR beta chain was sequenced during a study of T cells expressing NK-cell markers. As for the study in general: Investigators obtained TCR beta repertoires from sorted CD3+CD56+NKG2C+, CD3+CD56+NKG2C- and CD3+CD56-NKG2C+ T cells. Most of the eight sequenced donors tested HCMV-seropositive; one tested seronegative.

TCR beta cDNA was generated via 5'RACE template switching incorporating UMIs. TCRdb reprocessed the 5' RACE reads and keeps a single row for each CDR3 protein, giving no DNA. The sample totals hundreds of thousands of distinct CDR3 sequences. The CDR3 extends over 16 amino acids. Germline V gene sequence: CDR1 DFQATT, CDR2 SNEGSKA (reference sequence). The receptor was derived from a man younger than 35 in good health. Sample: blood T cells: a sorted CD56 or NKG2C T cell subset, CD4+ or CD8+ T cells, or bulk PBMC T cells (not recorded which). The chain couples TRBV20-1 to TRBJ2-3; the D call of TRBD2 rests on TCRdb alone, since no DNA is present to check it. The CDR3 here is CSASPPRSGRPDTQYF.